The 14 T cell receptor beta chains below come from one sample, sequenced in a study of T cells after yellow fever vaccination. From the 5' RACE reads, TCRdb called clonotypes with MiXCR, one entry per CDR3 protein. The data show 200,000 to 300,000 distinct CDR3 sequences, with around 6.7% seen just once and approximately 1.1% held by the top ten. The sample was CD4+ T cells sorted from PBMCs, taken on the day of the yellow fever booster vaccination. The receptors here all came from a man aged 25-40 years who received the YFV17D yellow fever vaccine.

This clonotype was seen a few times. The rearrangement links TRBV6-5 to TRBJ1-5, with 9 bases fitting TRBD1. CDR1 is MNHEY, CDR2 SVGAGI, per germline. The CDR3 has 14 amino acids. After removal of 6 bases from V and 3 bases from J, the junction contained 3 bases not matched to a gene. The CDR3 bases are TGTGCCAGCAGCAGGGACAGGGTCAATCAGCCCCAGCATTTT. Translation: CASSRDRVNQPQHF.

This clonotype was observed at least ten times. The chain uses TRBV5-1 and TRBJ2-1; 8 bases are shared with TRBD1. V dropped 0 bases and J dropped 10; count of bases not matched to a gene: 9. The CDR3 is made up of 15 amino acids. Germline CDR1 SGHRS, CDR2 YFSETQ. CDR3 sequence reads: CASSLAGQGASEQFF. In nucleotides, the CDR3 is TGCGCCAGCAGCTTGGCAGGGCAGGGGGCAAGCGAGCAGTTCTTC.

Ten or more counts support this clonotype. V usage is TRBV7-6 and J usage is TRBJ2-7; 8 bases align to TRBD1. V dropped 1 base and J dropped 4; count of bases not matched to a gene: 0. Per the germline V gene, CDR1 is SGHVS and CDR2 is FNYEAQ. CDR3 length: 13 residues. The CDR3 loop is CASSLGTGYEQYF. CDR3 nucleotides: TGTGCCAGCAGCTTAGGGACAGGGTACGAGCAGTACTTC.

The sample holds many counts of this clonotype. This sequence joins TRBV20-1 and TRBJ2-1; D is undetermined. V was pared by 6 bases and J by 9 bases, with 12 bases between. This CDR3 contains 11 residues. Germline CDR1 reads DFQATT; CDR2 reads SNEGSKA (reference sequence). CDR3 coding DNA: TGCAGTGCCCCAACGCGGAGTGAGCAGTTCTTC. Translated, it gives CSAPTRSEQFF.

This clonotype came up a few times. The chain employs TRBV4-2 and TRBJ1-2; D is unresolved. V lost 0 bases and J 4 bases, leaving 18 bases between the germline ends. The germline V gene encodes CDR1 LGHNA and CDR2 YNFKEQ. The CDR3 is 17 amino acids. CDR3 sequence: CASSQDQRSSTIYGYTF. CDR3 nucleotide sequence: TGTGCCAGCAGCCAAGATCAGAGGTCCTCGACAATCTATGGCTACACCTTC.

This sequence joins TRBV6-6 and TRBJ1-1, with 7 bases aligning to TRBD1. Germline CDR1 and CDR2: MNHNY and SVGAGI (reference sequence). With V trimmed by 6 bases and J by 0 bases, 10 bases remained unmatched. The CDR3 contains 16 residues. CDR3 nucleotide sequence: TGTGCCAGCAGCCGACCAGGGGGGTCCATGAACACTGAAGCTTTCTTT. Translated, it gives CASSRPGGSMNTEAFF.

This clonotype occurred many times. The chain joins TRBV7-6 to TRBJ2-1; 12 bases map to TRBD1. The V segment lost 1 base and the J segment 6 bases; nucleotides outside the gene matches: 10. CDR3 size: 18 residues. Per the germline V gene, CDR1 is SGHVS and CDR2 is FNYEAQ. This chain's CDR3 is CASSLEIGTGGVGNEQFF. CDR3 DNA: TGTGCCAGCAGCTTAGAGATTGGGACAGGGGGCGTAGGCAATGAGCAGTTCTTC.

This clonotype was detected many times. This rearrangement joins TRBV7-9 to TRBJ1-1, with no clear D. V lost 5 bases and J 0 bases, leaving 7 bases between the germline ends. This CDR3 is built from 13 residues. Germline V gene lookup returns CDR1 SEHNR and CDR2 FQNEAQ (reference sequence). CDR3 loop: CASSEPLNTEAFF. CDR3 nucleotide sequence: TGTGCCAGCAGCGAACCACTGAACACTGAAGCTTTCTTT. The whole variable domain, filled in from reference TRBV7-9 and TRBJ1-1, reads DTGVSQNPRHKITKRGQNVTFRCDPISEHNRLYWYRQTLGQGPEFLTYFQNEAQLEKSRLLSDRFSAERPKGSFSTLEIQRTEQGDSAMYLCASSEPLNTEAFFGQGTRLTVV.

The sample holds many counts of this clonotype. The gene calls are TRBV27 and TRBJ2-1; no reliable D call. Trimming took off 2 bases at V and 0 bases at J, with 11 bases between the two ends. In germline, CDR1 is MNHEY, CDR2 SMNVEV (reference sequence). This CDR3 spans 16 amino acids. CDR3 loop: CASSLGLVVSYNEQFF. In DNA, the CDR3 is TGTGCCAGCAGTTTAGGTCTAGTCGTCTCCTACAATGAGCAGTTCTTC.

Ten or more counts support this clonotype. This chain uses TRBV7-2 with TRBJ1-2; 7 bases are shared with TRBD1. Looked up from germline, CDR1 is SGHTA and CDR2 is FQGNSA. This CDR3 spans 13 amino acids. V gave up 2 bases and J gave up 7 bases; unmatched junction bases: 4. The CDR3 coding sequence is TGTGCCAGCAGCTTAAACAGGGGAAGTGGCTACACCTTC. Translated: CASSLNRGSGYTF.

This chain's CDR3 is CASSLDYSYNEQFF. The CDR3 nucleotides are TGTGCCAGCAGCTTGGACTACTCCTACAATGAGCAGTTCTTC. The rearrangement joins TRBV7-9 to TRBJ2-1; TRBD2 is a possible D gene (6 bases). Germline V gene data show CDR1 as SEHNR and CDR2 as FQNEAQ (reference sequence). The V end lost 3 bases, the J end lost 0 bases, and 6 bases lay between the germline ends. The CDR3 consists of 14 residues. Looking up the rest from reference TRBV7-9 and TRBJ2-1 gives the full variable domain: DTGVSQNPRHKITKRGQNVTFRCDPISEHNRLYWYRQTLGQGPEFLTYFQNEAQLEKSRLLSDRFSAERPKGSFSTLEIQRTEQGDSAMYLCASSLDYSYNEQFFGPGTRLTVL.

This clonotype was detected many times. This chain uses TRBV5-1 with TRBJ2-7; TRBD1 matches at 8 bases. The CDR3 is 15 residues long. J lost 2 bases, V lost 0 bases, and 4 bases had no gene match. Germline V gene sequence: CDR1 SGHRS, CDR2 YFSETQ. In DNA form, the CDR3 reads TGCGCCAGCAGCTTGGGGCAACAGGGGGCCTACGAGCAGTACTTC. Its protein product is CASSLGQQGAYEQYF.

This clonotype was observed a handful of times. This chain links TRBV5-8 with TRBJ2-5; no definite D call. The germline CDR1 and CDR2 sequences are SGHTS and YDEGEE. The CDR3 runs to 14 residues. V gave up 0 bases and J gave up 1 base, with 7 bases separating them. The CDR3 here is CASSLAHLQETQYF. The CDR3 coding sequence is TGTGCCAGCAGCTTGGCACACCTCCAAGAGACCCAGTACTTC.

This clonotype was seen many times. The rearrangement joins TRBV30 to TRBJ2-3; the match to TRBD2 covers 7 bases. V gave up 4 bases and J gave up 7 bases; unmatched junction bases: 14. This CDR3 has 15 amino acids. Germline loops: CDR1 GTSNPN, CDR2 SVGIG (reference sequence). The CDR3 loop reads CAWTPRGLVPNTQYF. In DNA, the CDR3 is TGTGCCTGGACCCCCAGAGGACTAGTCCCAAATACGCAGTATTTT. The full variable domain, in which reference TRBV30 and TRBJ2-3 provide the parts outside the CDR3, is SQTIHQWPATLVQPVGSPLSLECTVEGTSNPNLYWYRQAAGRGLQLLFYSVGIGQISSEVPQNLSASRPQDRQFILSSKKLLLSDSGFYLCAWTPRGLVPNTQYFGPGTRLTVL.